The 28 T cell receptor beta chains given below trace back to one sample, sequenced in a study of Graves' ophthalmopathy and Graves' hyperthyroidism. Scientists amplified the TCR beta CDR3 regions from RNA transcripts. The library came from an HTBI-primed first-round RT-PCR and a second-round multiplex PCR. TCRdb recomputed calls from the multiplex PCR reads with MiXCR, one row per CDR3 protein. The table shows 200,000 to 250,000 distinct CDR3 sequences, with 20% to 25% occurring only once. The sequencing input was peripheral blood. These receptors were obtained from a woman in her 50s with Graves' ophthalmopathy.

The gene calls are TRBV15 and TRBJ2-5, with 12 bases lining up with TRBD2. V lost 0 bases, J lost 6 bases, and 20 bases stayed unmatched. Germline V gives CDR1 LNHNV, CDR2 YYDKDF (reference sequence). The CDR3 totals 21 residues. The DNA of the CDR3 is TGTGCCACCAGCAGAGATCCGGCTAGCGGGGGGGCTTTTCCCACCCGTCAGACCCAGTACTTC. As protein: CATSRDPASGGAFPTRQTQYF. The complete variable domain, with remaining parts taken from reference TRBV15 and TRBJ2-5, reads DAMVIQNPRYQVTQFGKPVTLSCSQTLNHNVMYWYQQKSSQAPKLLFHYYDKDFNNEADTPDNFQSRRPNTSFCFLDIRSPGLGDTAMYLCATSRDPASGGAFPTRQTQYFGPGTRLLVL.

This clonotype was counted only a few times. V is TRBV27 and J is TRBJ1-1; D ambiguous. Trimming took off 7 bases at V and 0 bases at J, with 15 bases between the two ends. The CDR3 covers 15 residues. Germline CDR1 MNHEY, CDR2 SMNVEV (reference sequence). CDR3 bases: TGTGCCAGCAAGTTCAGGAGTGGGGTGAACACTGAAGCTTTCTTT. This gives the protein CASKFRSGVNTEAFF.

This clonotype was seen a handful of times. The chain employs TRBV11-3 and TRBJ2-3; TRBD2 agrees at 11 bases. The CDR3 is 19 residues long. CDR1 is SGHNT, CDR2 YENEEA, per germline. The V gene end was trimmed by 1 base and the J gene end by 6 bases; junction bases not matched to a gene: 15. CDR3 loop: CASSLGGSGRAVSWDTQYF. CDR3 nucleotides: TGTGCCAGCAGCTTAGGCGGTAGCGGGAGGGCCGTTTCTTGGGATACGCAGTATTTT.

The chain is built from TRBV6-1 and TRBJ1-2; TRBD1 might be the D (5 bases). The V gene's germline CDR1 is MNHNS and CDR2 SASEGT. The CDR3 contains 11 residues. V gave up 6 bases and J gave up 7 bases, with 9 bases separating them. CDR3 protein: CASRRDSGYTF. The CDR3 DNA reads as TGTGCCAGCAGACGGGACTCTGGCTACACCTTC.

This clonotype occurred many times. DNA for the CDR3: TGCGCCAGCAGCTTGGCCTTCGGCAGGGCTGACACCATATATTTT. Protein: CASSLAFGRADTIYF. The V gene is TRBV5-1, the J gene TRBJ1-3; TRBD1 might be the D (5 bases). V dropped 0 bases and J dropped 8 bases, with 15 bases sitting between them. The CDR3 runs 15 residues. Germline V gene lookup returns CDR1 SGHRS and CDR2 YFSETQ.

This clonotype was picked up many times. The chain uses TRBV7-3 and TRBJ2-7; 7 nucleotides line up with TRBD1. The V segment lost 3 bases and the J segment 2 bases; nucleotides outside the gene matches: 4. CDR3 size: 14 residues. Germline assignment: CDR1 SGHTA and CDR2 FQGTGA. CDR3 sequence reads: CASSFSTGPYEQYF. The CDR3 nucleotides read TGTGCCAGCAGCTTCTCGACAGGGCCCTACGAGCAGTACTTC.

The chain has TRBV5-1 and TRBJ2-7, with D tentatively TRBD1 or TRBD2 (6 bases each). This CDR3 has 16 residues. Germline V gives CDR1 SGHRS, CDR2 YFSETQ. V was clipped by 0 bases and J by 2 bases, with 15 bases between them. CDR3 residues: CASSLARGSGAYEQYF. In nucleotides, the CDR3 is TGCGCCAGCAGCTTGGCCAGGGGTAGCGGAGCCTACGAGCAGTACTTC.

This clonotype occurred many times. The chain uses TRBV29-1 and TRBJ2-7; TRBD2 might be the D (5 bases). Trimming stripped 0 bases from V and 8 bases from J, with 17 bases between. Per the germline V gene, CDR1 is SQVTM and CDR2 is ANQGSEA. The CDR3 runs 14 residues. The CDR3 sequence is CSVEEEAQLGKQYF. The CDR3 region has the DNA TGCAGCGTTGAAGAGGAGGCACAGCTCGGGAAGCAGTACTTC.

This clonotype came up many times. The chain carries TRBV20-1 and TRBJ1-2; the D gene is possibly TRBD1 (5 bases). Germline CDR1 is DFQATT and CDR2 is SNEGSKA (reference sequence). This CDR3 contains 13 residues. The V end was cut by 1 base, the J end by 4 bases, with 10 bases between. The CDR3 loop reads CSARGRDSYGYTF. The CDR3 DNA is TGCAGTGCTAGAGGGCGGGACTCCTATGGCTACACCTTC.

This clonotype has a count of ten or more. The V call is TRBV7-9, the J call TRBJ2-7, with D perhaps TRBD2 (6 bases). With 1 base removed from V and 6 bases from J, the gap between germline ends came to 13 bases. Germline CDR1 is SEHNR and CDR2 is FQNEAQ (reference sequence). This CDR3 contains 14 residues. In DNA, the CDR3 is TGTGCCAGCAGCTTAGGGGGGGAGTCCCGCGAGCAGTACTTC. Translated: CASSLGGESREQYF.

This clonotype appeared many times. This chain joins TRBV20-1 and TRBJ2-7; no clear D. With 5 bases removed from V and 0 bases from J, the gap between germline ends came to 11 bases. This CDR3 spans 13 amino acids. Per the germline V gene, CDR1 is DFQATT and CDR2 is SNEGSKA (reference sequence). CDR3 sequence: CSAFDTFSYEQYF. CDR3 bases: TGCAGTGCTTTCGACACCTTCTCCTACGAGCAGTACTTC.

This clonotype was counted at least ten times. The chain joins TRBV29-1 to TRBJ1-1; D is possibly TRBD1 (6 bases). CDR3 length equals 13 residues. Trimming stripped 7 bases from V and 2 bases from J, with 14 bases between. Germline CDR1 reads SQVTM; CDR2 reads ANQGSEA. CDR3 amino acids: CSAQHRENTEAFF. The CDR3 DNA sequence: TGCAGCGCCCAGCACAGGGAAAACACTGAAGCTTTCTTT.

This clonotype appeared many times. The rearrangement links TRBV5-4 to TRBJ1-3; the D gene is possibly TRBD1 (5 bases). Germline loops: CDR1 SGHNT, CDR2 YYREEE (reference sequence). The V gene lost 0 bases and the J gene lost 0 bases, with 10 bases spanning the gap. The CDR3 spans 16 residues. The CDR3 here is CASSLGQGNSGNTIYF. DNA for the CDR3: TGTGCCAGCAGCTTGGGGCAGGGAAACTCTGGAAACACCATATATTTT.

The table lists this clonotype with many counts. The chain joins TRBV6-1 to TRBJ2-7; the D is unclear. V was pared by 2 bases and J by 0 bases, with 8 bases between. The CDR3 extends over 14 amino acids. Germline CDR1 and CDR2: MNHNS and SASEGT. The CDR3 DNA is TGTGCCAGCAGTGAATCGCAGCCCTCCTACGAGCAGTACTTC. It codes for CASSESQPSYEQYF.

In DNA, the CDR3 is TGTGCCAGCAGTCCTCCGGCGACAGGGGGTTTAAAGACCCAGTACTTC. As protein: CASSPPATGGLKTQYF. This rearrangement joins TRBV7-2 to TRBJ2-5; 9 nucleotides line up with TRBD1. This CDR3 is 16 amino acids long. J gave up 6 bases and V 6 bases, and 14 bases lay outside the gene matches. CDR1 is SGHTA, CDR2 FQGNSA, per germline.

This clonotype was seen ten or more times. The V gene is TRBV6-2 or TRBV6-3, the J gene TRBJ1-5; D is uncertain. There are 14 residues in the CDR3. CDR1 is MNHEY and CDR2 is SVGEGT in the germline V gene. The V end was cut by 6 bases, the J end by 6 bases, with 15 bases between. CDR3 DNA: TGTGCCAGCAGCACCGCAACGATGGGTCAGCCCCAGCATTTT. Protein: CASSTATMGQPQHF.

This rearrangement joins TRBV6-2 or TRBV6-3 to TRBJ1-1; D remains ambiguous. The CDR3 is made up of 16 amino acids. Trimming took 6 bases from V and 1 from J, leaving 18 bases between them. Germline lookup yields CDR1 MNHEY and CDR2 SVGEGT. Here the CDR3 DNA reads TGTGCCAGCAGCCAAGATATTGGAGGGCCGAACACTGAAGCTTTCTTT. Translated: CASSQDIGGPNTEAFF.

This clonotype was detected ten times or more. This chain connects TRBV2 to TRBJ2-5; TRBD1 or TRBD2 may be the D gene (5 bases each). Germline V lookup: CDR1 SNHLY, CDR2 FYNNEI. CDR3 length equals 12 residues. With 5 bases removed from V and 7 bases from J, the gap between germline ends came to 11 bases. CDR3 sequence reads: CASSLGEGTQYF. CDR3 bases: TGTGCCAGCAGTCTGGGGGAAGGGACCCAGTACTTC. The full variable domain, in which reference TRBV2 and TRBJ2-5 provide the parts outside the CDR3, is EPEVTQTPSHQVTQMGQEVILRCVPISNHLYFYWYRQILGQKVEFLVSFYNNEISEKSEIFDDQFSVERPDGSNFTLKIRSTKLEDSAMYFCASSLGEGTQYFGPGTRLLVL.

Concerning this clonotype itself: A junction end diverges from the germline sequence, so it may reflect a read error. The chain employs TRBV19 and TRBJ2-4; 7 bases are shared with TRBD1. This CDR3 has 12 residues. CDR1 is LNHDA, CDR2 SQIVND, per germline (reference sequence). The CDR3 reads CASSIGDSPRNF. The CDR3 DNA reads TGTGCCAGTAGTATAGGGGACAGCCCCCGGAACTTC.

In this sample, this clonotype turned up many times. The rearrangement uses TRBV4-2 and TRBJ2-7, with 9 bases lining up with TRBD2. V dropped 2 bases and J dropped 3; count of bases not matched to a gene: 5. CDR3 length: 15 amino acids. Germline assignment: CDR1 LGHNA and CDR2 YNFKEQ. Here the CDR3 DNA reads TGTGCCAGCAGCCAACTTCTAGCGGGAATCTACGAGCAGTACTTC. Its protein product is CASSQLLAGIYEQYF.

This clonotype came up many times. This chain links TRBV5-1 with TRBJ2-7, with D possibly being TRBD1 or TRBD2 (7 bases each). The CDR3 has 19 residues. Germline-derived CDR1 and CDR2 are SGHRS and YFSETQ. V was clipped by 4 bases and J by 0 bases, with 26 bases between them. The CDR3 is CASSLEGGFSRGSSYEQYF. The CDR3 DNA reads TGCGCCAGCAGCCTGGAAGGGGGCTTTTCGCGGGGGAGCTCCTACGAGCAGTACTTC.

Many counts were recorded for this clonotype. The chain has TRBV5-1 and TRBJ1-5, with 8 bases identical to TRBD1. The germline gives CDR1 SGHRS, CDR2 YFSETQ. The CDR3 contains 14 residues. V shed 0 bases and J 8 bases; nucleotides not matched to a gene: 4. CDR3 loop: CASSLEGQGEPQHF. In DNA, the CDR3 is TGCGCCAGCAGCTTGGAAGGACAGGGAGAGCCCCAGCATTTT.

This clonotype occurred many times. The chain recombines TRBV6-1 with TRBJ2-5; 8 nucleotides agree with TRBD1. The CDR3 length is 13 residues. Trimming at V came to 4 bases and at J to 5 bases, leaving 3 bases not matched to a gene. In germline, CDR1 is MNHNS, CDR2 SASEGT. CDR3 amino acids: CASSGTGPETQYF. For the CDR3, the DNA is TGTGCCAGCAGTGGGACAGGGCCGGAGACCCAGTACTTC.

This clonotype appeared many times. The chain uses TRBV6-1 and TRBJ2-7; D perhaps matches TRBD2 (6 bases). The ends were cut back, 5 bases at V and 3 bases at J, with 17 bases in the middle. Germline loops: CDR1 MNHNS, CDR2 SASEGT. The CDR3 totals 15 residues. The DNA for the CDR3 is TGTGCCAGCAGTCCACCGGACTACGCGTACTACGAGCAGTACTTC. Protein product: CASSPPDYAYYEQYF.

The sample holds many counts of this clonotype. V usage is TRBV29-1 and J usage is TRBJ2-7; TRBD1 matches 9 bases. The J segment lost 5 bases and the V segment lost 7 bases, leaving 6 bases of the junction unmatched. The CDR3 is made up of 12 amino acids. The germline gives CDR1 SQVTM, CDR2 ANQGSEA. The CDR3 region has the DNA TGCAGCGCAGGGACAGGGTGGAACGAGCAGTACTTC. Translation: CSAGTGWNEQYF.

This clonotype was observed a few times. This chain links TRBV30 with TRBJ2-7; D ambiguous. Germline V gene sequence: CDR1 GTSNPN, CDR2 SVGIG (reference sequence). The CDR3 has 13 amino acids. V was shortened by 0 bases and J by 0 bases, with 6 bases between the two germline ends. CDR3 residues: CAWSVLGSYEQYF. The CDR3 coding sequence is TGTGCCTGGAGTGTATTGGGCTCCTACGAGCAGTACTTC.

This clonotype appeared many times. The chain uses TRBV6-5 and TRBJ1-1, with 7 nucleotides matching TRBD1. The CDR3 consists of 15 residues. CDR1 is MNHEY and CDR2 is SVGAGI in the germline V gene. V lost 2 bases, J lost 0 bases, and 3 bases stayed unmatched. The CDR3: CASSYPGQMNTEAFF. Written as DNA, the CDR3 is TGTGCCAGCAGTTACCCGGGACAGATGAACACTGAAGCTTTCTTT.

The genes are TRBV18 and TRBJ1-1; 7 bases line up with TRBD1. CDR3 length: 17 residues. Germline trimming cut 0 bases from V and 5 bases from J; bases unmatched to any gene: 12. Germline V gene data show CDR1 as KGHSH and CDR2 as LQKENI. The DNA of the CDR3 is TGTGCCAGCTCACCACCTACAGGGGACCACGCTTGGACTGAAGCTTTCTTT. It is translated as CASSPPTGDHAWTEAFF. Filled out from reference TRBV18 and TRBJ1-1, the complete variable domain reads NAGVMQNPRHLVRRRGQEARLRCSPMKGHSHVYWYRQLPEEGLKFMVYLQKENIIDESGMPKERFSAEFPKEGPSILRIQQVVRGDSAAYFCASSPPTGDHAWTEAFFGQGTRLTVV.